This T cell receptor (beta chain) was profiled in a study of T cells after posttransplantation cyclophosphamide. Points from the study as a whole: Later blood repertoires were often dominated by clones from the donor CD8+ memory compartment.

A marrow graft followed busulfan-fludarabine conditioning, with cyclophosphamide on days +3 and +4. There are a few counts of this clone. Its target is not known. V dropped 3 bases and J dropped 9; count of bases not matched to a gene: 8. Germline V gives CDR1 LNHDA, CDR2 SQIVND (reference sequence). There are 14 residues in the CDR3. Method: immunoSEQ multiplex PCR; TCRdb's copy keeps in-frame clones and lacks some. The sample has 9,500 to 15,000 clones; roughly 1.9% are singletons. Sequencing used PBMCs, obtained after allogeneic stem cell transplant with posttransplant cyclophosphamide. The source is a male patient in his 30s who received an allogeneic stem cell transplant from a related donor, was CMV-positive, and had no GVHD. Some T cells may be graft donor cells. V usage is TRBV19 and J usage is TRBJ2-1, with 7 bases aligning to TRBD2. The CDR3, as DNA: TGTGCCAGTAGTATTCGGGACTATAACTTTGAGCAGTTCTTC. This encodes CASSIRDYNFEQFF.